The entry that follows covers one T cell receptor (beta chain) sequence. This same CDR3 is encoded by further DNA sequences in the sample. Data came from immunoSEQ multiplex PCR; TCRdb stores just in-frame clones and leaves some out. The table lists some 2,100,000 clones, more than 85% of them singletons, with roughly 1.7% in the top ten. CD8 cells regarded as naive lacked CD45RO, were positively chosen for CCR7, and omitted terminally differentiated effector memory CD45RA+ cells. The data derive from a study of shared clonotypes between healthy human individuals. This CDR3 spans 14 amino acids. With V trimmed by 2 bases and J by 4 bases, 4 bases remained unmatched. CDR1 and CDR2 (germline): MNHEY, SMNVEV (reference sequence).

The TCR was taken from a man younger than 30 in good health. Some clones in this sample may be carry-over from other donors' samples. This rearrangement joins TRBV27 to TRBJ2-7; 8 nucleotides line up with TRBD2. Specimen: naive CD8+ T cells from PBMCs. This CDR3 is CASSLAGGPYEQYF. CDR3 coding DNA: TGTGCCAGCAGTTTAGCGGGGGGCCCTTACGAGCAGTACTTC.